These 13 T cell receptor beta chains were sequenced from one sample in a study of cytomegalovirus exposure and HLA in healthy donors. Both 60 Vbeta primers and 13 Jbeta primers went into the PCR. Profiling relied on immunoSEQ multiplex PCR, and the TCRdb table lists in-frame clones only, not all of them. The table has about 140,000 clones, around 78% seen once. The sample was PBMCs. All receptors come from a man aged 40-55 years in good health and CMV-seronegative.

This CDR3 is CASSLLSGSTDTQYF. The CDR3 nucleotides read TGTGCCAGCAGCTTACTTAGCGGAAGCACAGATACGCAGTATTTT. This chain joins TRBV5-4 and TRBJ2-3, with D possibly TRBD2 on 6 matching bases. Germline CDR1 reads SGHNT; CDR2 reads YYREEE (reference sequence). The V and J ends lost 2 bases and 0 bases respectively, with 10 bases between them. This CDR3 is 15 amino acids long.

CDR3 amino acids: CASSRDTTDTQYF. The CDR3 region has the DNA TGTGCCAGCTCACGGGACACCACAGATACGCAGTATTTT. The rearrangement links TRBV18 to TRBJ2-3; TRBD1 might be the D (6 bases). The CDR3 is 13 amino acids. In germline, CDR1 is KGHSH, CDR2 LQKENI. The V end lost 4 bases, the J end lost 2 bases, and 7 bases lay between the germline ends.

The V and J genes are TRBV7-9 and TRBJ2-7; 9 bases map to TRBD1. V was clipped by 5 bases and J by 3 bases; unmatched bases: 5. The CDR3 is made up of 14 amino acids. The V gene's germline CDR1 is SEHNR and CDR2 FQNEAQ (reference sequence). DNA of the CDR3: TGTGCCAGCAGCACCGGACAGGGGCGCTACGAGCAGTACTTC. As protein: CASSTGQGRYEQYF.

CDR3 protein: CASSLDGGPYEQYF. The CDR3 bases are TGCGCCAGCAGCTTGGACGGGGGACCCTACGAGCAGTACTTC. The rearrangement links TRBV5-1 to TRBJ2-7, with TRBD2 as a possible D gene (6 bases). Deletions cut 0 bases from V and 2 bases from J, with 9 bases between. Germline V lookup: CDR1 SGHRS, CDR2 YFSETQ. The length of the CDR3 is 14 residues.

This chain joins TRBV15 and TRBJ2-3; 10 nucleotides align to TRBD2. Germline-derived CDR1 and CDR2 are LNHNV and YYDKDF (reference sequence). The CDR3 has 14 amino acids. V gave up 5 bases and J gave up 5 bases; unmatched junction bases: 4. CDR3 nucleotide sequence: TGTGCCACCAGCCGAGGACTAGCGGTAGATACGCAGTATTTT. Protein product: CATSRGLAVDTQYF.

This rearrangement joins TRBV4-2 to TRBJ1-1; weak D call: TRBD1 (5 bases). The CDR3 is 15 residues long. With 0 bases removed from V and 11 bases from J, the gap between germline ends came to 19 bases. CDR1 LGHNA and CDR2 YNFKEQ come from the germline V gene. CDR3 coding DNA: TGTGCCAGCAGCCAAGATAGGGCAGTCCCCCGGGGGGCTTTCTTT. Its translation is CASSQDRAVPRGAFF.

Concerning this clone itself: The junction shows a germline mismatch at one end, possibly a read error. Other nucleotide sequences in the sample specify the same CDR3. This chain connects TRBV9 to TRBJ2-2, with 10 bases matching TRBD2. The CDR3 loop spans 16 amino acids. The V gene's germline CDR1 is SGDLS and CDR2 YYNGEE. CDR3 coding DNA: TGTGCCAGCAGCGGCGCTAGCGGGAGTATTACCGGAGAGCTGTTTTTT. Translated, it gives CASSGASGSITGELFF.

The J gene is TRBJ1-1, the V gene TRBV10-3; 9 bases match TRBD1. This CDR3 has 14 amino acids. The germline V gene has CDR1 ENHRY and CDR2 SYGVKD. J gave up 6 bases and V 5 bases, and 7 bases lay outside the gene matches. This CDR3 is CAISKGQGGAEAFF. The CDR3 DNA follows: TGTGCCATCAGTAAGGGACAGGGTGGTGCTGAAGCTTTCTTT.

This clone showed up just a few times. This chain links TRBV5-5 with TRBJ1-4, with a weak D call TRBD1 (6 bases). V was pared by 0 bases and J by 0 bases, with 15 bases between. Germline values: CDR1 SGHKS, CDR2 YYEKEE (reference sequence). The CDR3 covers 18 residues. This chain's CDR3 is CASSLDSGDPATNEKLFF. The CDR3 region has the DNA TGTGCCAGCAGCTTGGATTCAGGGGACCCGGCAACTAATGAAAAACTGTTTTTT.

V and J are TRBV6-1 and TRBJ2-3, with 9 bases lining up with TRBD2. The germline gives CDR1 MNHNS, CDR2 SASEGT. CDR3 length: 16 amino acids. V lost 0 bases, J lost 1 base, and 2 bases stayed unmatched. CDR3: CASSEARTSGTDTQYF. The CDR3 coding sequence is TGTGCCAGCAGTGAAGCGAGGACTAGCGGCACAGATACGCAGTATTTT.

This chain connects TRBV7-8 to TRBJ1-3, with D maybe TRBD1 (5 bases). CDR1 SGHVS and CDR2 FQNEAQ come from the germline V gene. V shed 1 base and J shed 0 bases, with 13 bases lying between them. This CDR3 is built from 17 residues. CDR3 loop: CASSLEGASSSGNTIYF. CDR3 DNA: TGTGCCAGCAGCTTAGAAGGGGCCTCTAGCTCTGGAAACACCATATATTTT.

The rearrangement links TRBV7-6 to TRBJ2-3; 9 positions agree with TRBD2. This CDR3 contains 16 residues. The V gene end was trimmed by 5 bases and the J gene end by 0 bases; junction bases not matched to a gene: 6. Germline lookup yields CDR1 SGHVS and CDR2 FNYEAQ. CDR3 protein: CASSASGASSTDTQYF. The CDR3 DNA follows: TGTGCCAGCAGCGCTAGCGGGGCTTCTAGCACAGATACGCAGTATTTT.

The CDR3 sequence: CASSLKEQGNSPLHF. The CDR3 coding sequence is TGTGCCAGCAGCTTAAAGGAACAGGGGAATTCACCCCTCCACTTT. The chain recombines TRBV7-2 with TRBJ1-6, with 7 bases fitting TRBD1. The germline gives CDR1 SGHTA, CDR2 FQGNSA. The CDR3 consists of 15 residues. V shed 2 bases, J shed 7 bases, and the junction held 5 bases outside the gene matches.